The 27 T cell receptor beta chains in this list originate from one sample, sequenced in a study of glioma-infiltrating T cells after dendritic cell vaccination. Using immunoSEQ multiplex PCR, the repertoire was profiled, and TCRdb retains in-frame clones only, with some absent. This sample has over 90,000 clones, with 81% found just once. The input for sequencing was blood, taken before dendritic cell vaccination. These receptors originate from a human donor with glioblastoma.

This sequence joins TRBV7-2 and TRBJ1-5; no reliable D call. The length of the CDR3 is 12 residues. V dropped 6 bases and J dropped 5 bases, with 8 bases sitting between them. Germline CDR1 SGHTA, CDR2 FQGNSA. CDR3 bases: TGTGCCAGCAGTCTACGGGATCAGCCCCAGCATTTT. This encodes CASSLRDQPQHF. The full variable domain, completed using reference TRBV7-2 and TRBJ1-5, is GAGVSQSPSNKVTEKGKDVELRCDPISGHTALYWYRQSLGQGLEFLIYFQGNSAPDKSGLPSDRFSAERTGGSVSTLTIQRTQQEDSAVYLCASSLRDQPQHFGDGTRLSIL.

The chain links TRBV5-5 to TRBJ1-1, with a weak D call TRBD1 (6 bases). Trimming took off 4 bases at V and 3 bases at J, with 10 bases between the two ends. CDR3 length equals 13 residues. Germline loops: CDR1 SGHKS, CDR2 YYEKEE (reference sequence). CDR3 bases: TGTGCCAGCAGCGCAACAGGGTACACTGAAGCTTTCTTT. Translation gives CASSATGYTEAFF.

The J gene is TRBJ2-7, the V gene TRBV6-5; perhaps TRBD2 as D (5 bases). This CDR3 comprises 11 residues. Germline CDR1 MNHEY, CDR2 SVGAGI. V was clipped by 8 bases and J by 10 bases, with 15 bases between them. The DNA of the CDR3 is TGTGCCAGCGGTATCGACGGGGAACAGTACTTC. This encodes CASGIDGEQYF.

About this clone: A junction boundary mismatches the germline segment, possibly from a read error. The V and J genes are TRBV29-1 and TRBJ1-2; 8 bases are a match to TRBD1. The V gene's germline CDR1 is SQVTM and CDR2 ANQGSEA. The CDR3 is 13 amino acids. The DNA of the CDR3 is TGCAGCTATACAGAAAAAGGGACAGGAGCGTCTTGCTTC. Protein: CSYTEKGTGASCF.

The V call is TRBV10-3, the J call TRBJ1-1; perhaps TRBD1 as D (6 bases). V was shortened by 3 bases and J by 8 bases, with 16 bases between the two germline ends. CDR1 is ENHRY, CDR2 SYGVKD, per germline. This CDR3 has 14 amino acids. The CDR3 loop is CAISDPNDRNEAFF. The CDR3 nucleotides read TGTGCCATCAGTGACCCCAACGACAGGAACGAAGCTTTCTTT.

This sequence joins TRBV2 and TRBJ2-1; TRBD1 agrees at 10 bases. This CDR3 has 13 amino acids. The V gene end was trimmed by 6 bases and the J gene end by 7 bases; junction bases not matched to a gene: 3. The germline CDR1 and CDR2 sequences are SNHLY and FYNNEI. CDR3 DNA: TGTGCCAGCAGGGGGACAGGGGTTAATGAGCAGTTCTTC. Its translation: CASRGTGVNEQFF. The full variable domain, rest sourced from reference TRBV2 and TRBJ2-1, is EPEVTQTPSHQVTQMGQEVILRCVPISNHLYFYWYRQILGQKVEFLVSFYNNEISEKSEIFDDQFSVERPDGSNFTLKIRSTKLEDSAMYFCASRGTGVNEQFFGPGTRLTVL.

This CDR3 reads CASSTRSGGNTQYF. The CDR3 bases are TGTGCCAGCAGCACCCGATCGGGGGGTAATACGCAGTATTTT. V is TRBV5-6 and J is TRBJ2-3, with 7 bases matching TRBD2. The CDR3 runs to 14 residues. Germline CDR1 is SGHDT and CDR2 is YYEEEE. Trimming at V came to 4 bases and at J to 7 bases, leaving 9 bases not matched to a gene.

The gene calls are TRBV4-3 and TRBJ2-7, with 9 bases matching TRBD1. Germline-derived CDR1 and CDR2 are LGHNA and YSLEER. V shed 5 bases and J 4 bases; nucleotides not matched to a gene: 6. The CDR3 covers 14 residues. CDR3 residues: CASSSWTGVYEQYF. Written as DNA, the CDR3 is TGCGCCAGCAGCTCCTGGACAGGGGTATACGAGCAGTACTTC.

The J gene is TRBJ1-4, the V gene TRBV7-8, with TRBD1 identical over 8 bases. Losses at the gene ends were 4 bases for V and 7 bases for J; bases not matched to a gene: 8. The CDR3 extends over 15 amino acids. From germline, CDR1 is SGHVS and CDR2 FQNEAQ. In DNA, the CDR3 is TGTGCCAGCAGCTCGATGACAGGGGTTCGTGAAAAACTGTTTTTT. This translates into CASSSMTGVREKLFF.

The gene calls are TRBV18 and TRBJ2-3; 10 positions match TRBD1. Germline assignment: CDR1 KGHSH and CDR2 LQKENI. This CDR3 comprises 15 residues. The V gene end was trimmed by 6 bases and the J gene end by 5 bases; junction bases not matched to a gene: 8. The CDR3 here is CASSLRTGGIDTQYF. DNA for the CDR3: TGTGCCAGCTCTCTTCGGACAGGGGGGATAGATACGCAGTATTTT. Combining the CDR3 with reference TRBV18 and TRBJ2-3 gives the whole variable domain NAGVMQNPRHLVRRRGQEARLRCSPMKGHSHVYWYRQLPEEGLKFMVYLQKENIIDESGMPKERFSAEFPKEGPSILRIQQVVRGDSAAYFCASSLRTGGIDTQYFGPGTRLTVL.

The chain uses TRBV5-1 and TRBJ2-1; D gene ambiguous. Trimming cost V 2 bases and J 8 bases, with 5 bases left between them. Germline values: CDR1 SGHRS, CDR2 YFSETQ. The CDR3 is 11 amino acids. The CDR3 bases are TGCGCCAGCAGCTTCTTAGATGAGCAGTTCTTC. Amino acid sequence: CASSFLDEQFF. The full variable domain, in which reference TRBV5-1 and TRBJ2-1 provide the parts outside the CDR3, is KAGVTQTPRYLIKTRGQQVTLSCSPISGHRSVSWYQQTPGQGLQFLFEYFSETQRNKGNFPGRFSGRQFSNSRSEMNVSTLELGDSALYLCASSFLDEQFFGPGTRLTVL.

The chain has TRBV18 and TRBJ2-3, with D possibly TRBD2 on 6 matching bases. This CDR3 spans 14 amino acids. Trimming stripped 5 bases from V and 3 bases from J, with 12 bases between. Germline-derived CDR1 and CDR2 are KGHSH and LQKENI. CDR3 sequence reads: CASSSTGETDTQYF. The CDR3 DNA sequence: TGTGCCAGCTCATCCACGGGGGAGACAGATACGCAGTATTTT.

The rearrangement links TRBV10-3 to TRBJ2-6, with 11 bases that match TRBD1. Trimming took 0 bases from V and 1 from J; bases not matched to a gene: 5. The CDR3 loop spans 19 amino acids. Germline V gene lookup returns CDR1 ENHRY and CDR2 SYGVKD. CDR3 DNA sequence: TGTGCCATCAGTGAGTCGATCGGACAGGGGGCATCTGGGGCCAACGTCCTGACTTTC. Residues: CAISESIGQGASGANVLTF.

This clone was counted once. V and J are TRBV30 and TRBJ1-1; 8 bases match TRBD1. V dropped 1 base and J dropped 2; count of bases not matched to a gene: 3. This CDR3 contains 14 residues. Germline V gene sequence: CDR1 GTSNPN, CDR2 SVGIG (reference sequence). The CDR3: CAWSATGANTEAFF. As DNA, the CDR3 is TGTGCCTGGAGTGCGACAGGGGCCAACACTGAAGCTTTCTTT.

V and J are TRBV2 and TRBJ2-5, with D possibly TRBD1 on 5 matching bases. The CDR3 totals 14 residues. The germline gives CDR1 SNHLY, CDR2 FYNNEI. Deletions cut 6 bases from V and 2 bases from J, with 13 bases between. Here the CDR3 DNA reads TGTGCCAGCAGCCTCGCGCGGACACAAGAGACCCAGTACTTC. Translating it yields CASSLARTQETQYF.

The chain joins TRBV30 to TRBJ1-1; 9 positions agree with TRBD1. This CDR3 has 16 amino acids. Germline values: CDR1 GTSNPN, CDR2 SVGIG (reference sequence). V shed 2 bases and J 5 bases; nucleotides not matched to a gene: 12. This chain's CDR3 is CAWSNRGRMVGTEAFF. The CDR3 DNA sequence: TGTGCCTGGAGTAACAGGGGGCGGATGGTAGGTACTGAAGCTTTCTTT.

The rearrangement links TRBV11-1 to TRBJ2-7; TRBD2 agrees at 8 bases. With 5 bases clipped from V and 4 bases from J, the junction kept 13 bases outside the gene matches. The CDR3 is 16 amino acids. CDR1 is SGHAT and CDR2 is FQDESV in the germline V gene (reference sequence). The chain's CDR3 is CASSPPGGRGDYEQYF. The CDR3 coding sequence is TGTGCCAGCAGCCCCCCGGGGGGGCGGGGAGATTACGAGCAGTACTTC.

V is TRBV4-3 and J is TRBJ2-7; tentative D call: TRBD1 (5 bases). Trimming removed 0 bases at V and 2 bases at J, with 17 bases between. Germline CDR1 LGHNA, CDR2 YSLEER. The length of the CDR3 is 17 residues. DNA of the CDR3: TGCGCCAGCAGCCAAGATAGTTCCAGGGTTAACGCCTACGAGCAGTACTTC. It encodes CASSQDSSRVNAYEQYF.

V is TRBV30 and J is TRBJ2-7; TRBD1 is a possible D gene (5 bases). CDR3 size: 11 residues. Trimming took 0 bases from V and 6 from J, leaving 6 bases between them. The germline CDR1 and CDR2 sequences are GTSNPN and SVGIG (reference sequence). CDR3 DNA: TGTGCCTGGAGTGTACAGGTCGAGCAGTACTTC. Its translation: CAWSVQVEQYF.

The CDR3 DNA follows: TGTGCCACGGCGGTAGGAGGCCGGGGAGATACGCAGTATTTT. It encodes CATAVGGRGDTQYF. The chain joins TRBV10-3 to TRBJ2-3; weak D call: TRBD2 (5 bases). The CDR3 covers 14 residues. Germline assignment: CDR1 ENHRY and CDR2 SYGVKD. Trimming took 10 bases from V and 5 from J, leaving 19 bases between them.

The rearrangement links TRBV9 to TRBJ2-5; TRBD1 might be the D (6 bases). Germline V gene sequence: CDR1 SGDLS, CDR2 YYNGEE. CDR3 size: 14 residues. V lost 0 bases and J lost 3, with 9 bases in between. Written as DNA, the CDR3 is TGTGCCAGCAGCGTAGATGGGACAAAAGAGACCCAGTACTTC. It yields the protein CASSVDGTKETQYF.

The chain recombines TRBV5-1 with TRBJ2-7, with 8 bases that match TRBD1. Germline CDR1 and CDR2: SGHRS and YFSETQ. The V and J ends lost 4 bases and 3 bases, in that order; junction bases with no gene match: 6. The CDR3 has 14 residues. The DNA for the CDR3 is TGCGCCAGCAGCCCAGACAGGGGAGGCTACGAGCAGTACTTC. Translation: CASSPDRGGYEQYF.

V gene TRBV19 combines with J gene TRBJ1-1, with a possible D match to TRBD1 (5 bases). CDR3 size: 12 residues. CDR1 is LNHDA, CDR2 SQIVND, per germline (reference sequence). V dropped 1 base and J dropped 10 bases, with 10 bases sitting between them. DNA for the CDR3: TGTGCCAGTAGTATAGGCGGGGCGGGAGCTTTCTTT. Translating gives CASSIGGAGAFF.

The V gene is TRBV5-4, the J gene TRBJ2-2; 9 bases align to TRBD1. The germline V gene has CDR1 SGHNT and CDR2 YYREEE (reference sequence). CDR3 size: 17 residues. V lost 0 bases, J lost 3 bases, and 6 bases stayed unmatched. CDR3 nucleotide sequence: TGTGCCAGCAGCTTGGCCCCGGGACAGGGTCACACCGGGGAGCTGTTTTTT. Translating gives CASSLAPGQGHTGELFF.

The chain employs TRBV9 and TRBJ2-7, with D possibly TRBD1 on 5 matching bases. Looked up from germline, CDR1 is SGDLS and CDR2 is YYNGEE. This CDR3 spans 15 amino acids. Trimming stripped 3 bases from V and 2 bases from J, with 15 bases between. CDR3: CASSAKTGFTYEQYF. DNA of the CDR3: TGTGCCAGCAGCGCTAAAACAGGTTTCACCTACGAGCAGTACTTC.

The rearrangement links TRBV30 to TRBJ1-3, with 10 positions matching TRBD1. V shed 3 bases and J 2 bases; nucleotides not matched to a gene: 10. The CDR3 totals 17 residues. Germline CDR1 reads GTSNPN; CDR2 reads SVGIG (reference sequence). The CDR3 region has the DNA TGTGCCTGGAGAGATACCGGGACAGGGGTTCCTGGAAACACCATATATTTT. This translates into CAWRDTGTGVPGNTIYF.

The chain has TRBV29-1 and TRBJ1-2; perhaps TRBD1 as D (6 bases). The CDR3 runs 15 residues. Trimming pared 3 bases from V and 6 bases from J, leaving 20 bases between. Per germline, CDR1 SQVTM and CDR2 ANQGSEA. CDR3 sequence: CSVEAVSGGADGYTF. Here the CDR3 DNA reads TGCAGCGTTGAGGCTGTATCGGGGGGGGCGGATGGCTACACCTTC.